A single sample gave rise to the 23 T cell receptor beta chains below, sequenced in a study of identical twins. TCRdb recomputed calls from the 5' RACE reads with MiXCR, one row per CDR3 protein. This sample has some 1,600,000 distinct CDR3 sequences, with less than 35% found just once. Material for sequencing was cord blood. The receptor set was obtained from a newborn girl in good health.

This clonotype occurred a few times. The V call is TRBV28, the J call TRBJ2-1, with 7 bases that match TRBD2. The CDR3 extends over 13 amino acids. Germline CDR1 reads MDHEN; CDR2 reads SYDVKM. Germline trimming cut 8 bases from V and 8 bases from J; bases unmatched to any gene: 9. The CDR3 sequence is CASFARGSDEQFF. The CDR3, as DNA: TGTGCCAGCTTCGCCCGCGGGAGCGATGAGCAGTTCTTC.

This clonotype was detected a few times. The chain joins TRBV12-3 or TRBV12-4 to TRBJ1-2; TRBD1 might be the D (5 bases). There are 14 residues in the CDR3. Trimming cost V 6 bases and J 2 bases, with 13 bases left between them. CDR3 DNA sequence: TGTGCCAGCAGGTCGACAGCCTTAAACTATGGCTACACCTTC. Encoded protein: CASRSTALNYGYTF.

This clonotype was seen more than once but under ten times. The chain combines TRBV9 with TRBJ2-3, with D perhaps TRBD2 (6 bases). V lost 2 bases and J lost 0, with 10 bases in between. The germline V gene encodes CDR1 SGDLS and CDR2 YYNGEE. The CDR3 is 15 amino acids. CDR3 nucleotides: TGTGCCAGCAGCGTTAGCGGCCCTAGCACAGATACGCAGTATTTT. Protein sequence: CASSVSGPSTDTQYF.

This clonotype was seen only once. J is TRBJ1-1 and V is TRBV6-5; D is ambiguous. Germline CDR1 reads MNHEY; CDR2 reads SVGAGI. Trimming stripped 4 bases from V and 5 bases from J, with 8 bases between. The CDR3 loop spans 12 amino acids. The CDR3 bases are TGTGCCAGCAGTTCTATGGGGACTGAAGCTTTCTTT. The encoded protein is CASSSMGTEAFF.

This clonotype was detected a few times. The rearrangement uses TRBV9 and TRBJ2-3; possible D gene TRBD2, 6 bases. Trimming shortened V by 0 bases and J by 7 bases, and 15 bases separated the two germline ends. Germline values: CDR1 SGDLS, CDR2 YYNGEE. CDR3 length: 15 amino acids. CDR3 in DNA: TGTGCCAGCAGCGTAGCTACAGGAGGGTCTAATACGCAGTATTTT. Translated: CASSVATGGSNTQYF.

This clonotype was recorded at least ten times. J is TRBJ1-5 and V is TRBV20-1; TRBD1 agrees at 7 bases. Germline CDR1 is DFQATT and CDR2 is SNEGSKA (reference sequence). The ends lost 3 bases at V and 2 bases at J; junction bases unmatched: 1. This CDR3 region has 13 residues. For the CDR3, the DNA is TGCAGTGCTAGGGGGACAGGCAATCAGCCCCAGCATTTT. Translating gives CSARGTGNQPQHF.

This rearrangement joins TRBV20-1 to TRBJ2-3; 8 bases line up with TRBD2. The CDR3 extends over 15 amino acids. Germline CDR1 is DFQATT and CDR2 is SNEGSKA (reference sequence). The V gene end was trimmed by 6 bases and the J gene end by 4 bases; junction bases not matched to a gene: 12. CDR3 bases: TGCAGTGCCTCAGTCGGCGGGGGGCTGGCAGATACGCAGTATTTT. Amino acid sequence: CSASVGGGLADTQYF.

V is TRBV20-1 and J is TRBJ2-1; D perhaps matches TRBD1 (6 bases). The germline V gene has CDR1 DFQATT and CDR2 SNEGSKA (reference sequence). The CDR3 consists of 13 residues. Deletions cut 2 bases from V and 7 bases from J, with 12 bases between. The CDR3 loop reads CSARRARGNEQFF. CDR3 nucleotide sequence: TGCAGTGCTAGAAGGGCCAGGGGTAATGAGCAGTTCTTC.

CDR3 DNA sequence: TGTGCCAGCAGTTTCGGCGGGGGGGAGCTGTTTTTT. Protein: CASSFGGGELFF. J is TRBJ2-2 and V is TRBV12-3 or TRBV12-4, with D tentatively TRBD2 (5 bases). This CDR3 is built from 12 residues. V lost 3 bases and J 8 bases, leaving 7 bases between the germline ends.

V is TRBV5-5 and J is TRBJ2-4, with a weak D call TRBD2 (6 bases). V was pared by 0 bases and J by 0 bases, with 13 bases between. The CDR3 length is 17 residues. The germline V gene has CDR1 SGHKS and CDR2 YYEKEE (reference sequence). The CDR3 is CASSLVLATRAKNIQYF. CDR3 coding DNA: TGTGCCAGCAGCTTGGTGCTAGCGACGAGAGCCAAAAACATTCAGTACTTC.

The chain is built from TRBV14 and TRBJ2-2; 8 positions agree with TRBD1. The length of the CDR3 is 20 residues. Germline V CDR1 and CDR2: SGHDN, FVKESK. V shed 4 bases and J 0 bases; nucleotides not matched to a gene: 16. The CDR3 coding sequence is TGTGCCAGCAGCCTTAAAACTTCGACAGGGGTCTTTACGAACACCGGGGAGCTGTTTTTT. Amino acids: CASSLKTSTGVFTNTGELFF.

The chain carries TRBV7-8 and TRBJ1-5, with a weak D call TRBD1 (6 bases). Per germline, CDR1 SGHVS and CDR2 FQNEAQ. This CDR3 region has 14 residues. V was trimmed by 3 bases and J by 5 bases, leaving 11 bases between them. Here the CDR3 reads CASSFQGSDQPQHF. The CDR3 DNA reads TGTGCCAGCAGCTTCCAGGGGAGCGATCAGCCCCAGCATTTT.

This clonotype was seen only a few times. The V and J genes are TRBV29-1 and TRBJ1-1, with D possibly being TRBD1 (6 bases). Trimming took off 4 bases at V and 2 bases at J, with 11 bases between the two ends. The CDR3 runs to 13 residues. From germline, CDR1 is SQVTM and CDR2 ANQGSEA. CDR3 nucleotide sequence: TGCAGCGTTGCCCGACAGGCCAACACTGAAGCTTTCTTT. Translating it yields CSVARQANTEAFF. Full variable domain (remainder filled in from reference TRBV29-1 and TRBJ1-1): SAVISQKPSRDICQRGTSLTIQCQVDSQVTMMFWYRQQPGQSLTLIATANQGSEATYESGFVIDKFPISRPNLTFSTLTVSNMSPEDSSIYLCSVARQANTEAFFGQGTRLTVV.

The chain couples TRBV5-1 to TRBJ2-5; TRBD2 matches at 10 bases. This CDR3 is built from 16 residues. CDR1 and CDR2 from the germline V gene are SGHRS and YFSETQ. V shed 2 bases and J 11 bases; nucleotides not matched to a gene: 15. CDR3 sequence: CASSFSSGGHHNEQYF. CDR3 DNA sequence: TGCGCCAGCAGCTTTTCTAGCGGGGGCCACCACAATGAGCAGTACTTC.

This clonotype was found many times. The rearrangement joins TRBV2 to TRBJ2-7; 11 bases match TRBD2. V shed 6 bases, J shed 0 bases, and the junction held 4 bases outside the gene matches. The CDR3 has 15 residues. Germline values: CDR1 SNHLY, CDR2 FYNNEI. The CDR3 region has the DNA TGTGCCAGCAGAGCCGGGACTAGCGGCTCCTACGAGCAGTACTTC. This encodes CASRAGTSGSYEQYF.

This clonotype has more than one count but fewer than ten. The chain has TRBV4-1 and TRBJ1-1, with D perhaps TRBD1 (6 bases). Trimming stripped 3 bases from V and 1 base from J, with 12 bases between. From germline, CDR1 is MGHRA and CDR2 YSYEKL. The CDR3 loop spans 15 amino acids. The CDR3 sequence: CASSHSRDKNTEAFF. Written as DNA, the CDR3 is TGCGCCAGCAGCCACTCCCGGGACAAGAACACTGAAGCTTTCTTT.

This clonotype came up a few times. The CDR3 reads CASSELTALDTQYF. DNA of the CDR3: TGTGCCAGCAGTGAGTTGACGGCTCTCGATACGCAGTATTTT. The chain has TRBV25-1 and TRBJ2-3; no definite D call. Trimming stripped 3 bases from V and 6 bases from J, with 13 bases between. Germline assignment: CDR1 MGHDK and CDR2 SYGVNS. The CDR3 covers 14 residues. The full variable domain, rest sourced from reference TRBV25-1 and TRBJ2-3, is EADIYQTPRYLVIGTGKKITLECSQTMGHDKMYWYQQDPGMELHLIHYSYGVNSTEKGDLSSESTVSRIRTEHFPLTLESARPSHTSQYLCASSELTALDTQYFGPGTRLTVL.

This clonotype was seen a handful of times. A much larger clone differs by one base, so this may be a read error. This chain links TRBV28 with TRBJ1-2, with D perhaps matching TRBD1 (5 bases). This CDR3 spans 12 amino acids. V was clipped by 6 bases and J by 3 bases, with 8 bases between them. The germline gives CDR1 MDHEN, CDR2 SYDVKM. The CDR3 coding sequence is TGTGCCAGCAGGTTGACAGACTATGGCTACACCTTC. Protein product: CASRLTDYGYTF.

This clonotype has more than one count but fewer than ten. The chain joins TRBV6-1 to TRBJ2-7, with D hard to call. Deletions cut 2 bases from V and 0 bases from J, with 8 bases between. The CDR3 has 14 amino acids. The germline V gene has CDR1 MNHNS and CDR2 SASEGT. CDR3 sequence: CASSELVSSYEQYF. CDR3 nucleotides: TGTGCCAGCAGTGAACTGGTTAGCTCCTACGAGCAGTACTTC.

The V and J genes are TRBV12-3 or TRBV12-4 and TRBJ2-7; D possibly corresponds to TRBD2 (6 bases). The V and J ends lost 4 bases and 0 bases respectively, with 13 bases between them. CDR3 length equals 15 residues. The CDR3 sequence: CASSSLSGFSYEQYF. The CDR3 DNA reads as TGTGCCAGCAGTTCCTTGAGCGGGTTCTCCTACGAGCAGTACTTC.

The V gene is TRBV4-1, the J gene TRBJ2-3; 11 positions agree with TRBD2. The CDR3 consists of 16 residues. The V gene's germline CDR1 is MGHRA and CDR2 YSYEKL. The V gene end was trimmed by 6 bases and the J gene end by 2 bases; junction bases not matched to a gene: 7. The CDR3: CASSRLAGLLTDTQYF. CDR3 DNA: TGCGCCAGCAGTCGACTAGCGGGACTACTCACAGATACGCAGTATTTT.

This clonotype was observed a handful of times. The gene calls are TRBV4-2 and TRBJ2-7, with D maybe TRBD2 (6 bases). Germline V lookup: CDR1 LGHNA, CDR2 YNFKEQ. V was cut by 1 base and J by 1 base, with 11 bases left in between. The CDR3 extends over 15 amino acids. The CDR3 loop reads CASSQVERASYEQYF. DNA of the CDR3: TGTGCCAGCAGCCAAGTGGAGCGGGCATCCTACGAGCAGTACTTC.

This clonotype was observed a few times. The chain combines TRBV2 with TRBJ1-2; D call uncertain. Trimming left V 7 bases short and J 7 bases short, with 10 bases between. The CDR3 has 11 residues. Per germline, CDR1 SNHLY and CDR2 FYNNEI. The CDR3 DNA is TGTGCCAGCAACCTATACTCTGGCTACACCTTC. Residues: CASNLYSGYTF.